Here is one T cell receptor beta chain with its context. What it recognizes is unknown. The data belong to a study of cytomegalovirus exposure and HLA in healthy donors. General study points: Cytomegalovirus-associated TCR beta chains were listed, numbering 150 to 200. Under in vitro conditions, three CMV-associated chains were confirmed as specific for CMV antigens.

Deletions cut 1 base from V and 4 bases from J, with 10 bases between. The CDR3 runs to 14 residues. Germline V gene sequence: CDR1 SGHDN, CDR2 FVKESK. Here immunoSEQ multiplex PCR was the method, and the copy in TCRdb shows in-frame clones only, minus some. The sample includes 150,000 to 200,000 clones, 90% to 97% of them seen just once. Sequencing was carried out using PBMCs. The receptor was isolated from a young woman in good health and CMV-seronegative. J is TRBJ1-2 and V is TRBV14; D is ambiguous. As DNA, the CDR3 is TGTGCCAGCAGCCAAGTCGGTATCACCTATGGCTACACCTTC. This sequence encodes CASSQVGITYGYTF.